This TCR beta chain originates from a study of early T cells in non-severe SARS-CoV-2 infection. Study at large: Unpaired chains resulted from sequencing bulk RNA of unsorted whole blood.

This clonotype was picked up many times. The CDR3 length is 16 residues. Germline CDR1 is SGHTA and CDR2 is FQGNSA. V lost 5 bases, J lost 6 bases, and 12 bases stayed unmatched. Researchers attached unique molecular identifiers to individual cDNA molecules. TCRdb re-derived calls from the 5' RACE reads in MiXCR, one entry per CDR3 protein. Of 55,000 to 65,000 distinct CDR3 sequences listed, 11% were seen once; the top ten hold around 1.6%. The clonotype originates from an adult who was a healthcare worker with PCR-confirmed SARS-CoV-2 infection or an uninfected control (not recorded which). This chain joins TRBV7-2 and TRBJ2-1; 8 nucleotides align to TRBD2. The source material was whole blood. CDR3 nucleotides: TGTGCCAGCAGCCCAGGCCAGCGGGGGTCCCGCAATGAGCAGTTCTTC. Amino acids: CASSPGQRGSRNEQFF.